This entry describes one TCR beta chain. This entry belongs to a study of T cell changes during pregnancy in multiple sclerosis. V lost 4 bases to trimming and J lost 0 bases, with 13 bases between them. The CDR3 is made up of 16 amino acids. Germline assignment: CDR1 SGHTA and CDR2 FQGTGA. This table comes from immunoSEQ multiplex PCR, and its TCRdb copy is limited to in-frame clones, with some not included. Of 90,000 or so clones in the sample, about nine tenths were seen once. Here the sequenced sample was PBMCs, taken in the first trimester of pregnancy. The receptor comes from a female donor in good health, serving as a control in a pregnancy study. Some clones in this sample may be carry-over from other donors' samples. V gene TRBV7-3 combines with J gene TRBJ2-1; possible D gene TRBD2, 6 bases. The DNA for the CDR3 is TGTGCCAGCAGCTCCCCGCCGGACTACTCCTACAATGAGCAGTTCTTC. Protein sequence: CASSSPPDYSYNEQFF.